This T cell receptor beta chain was recorded in a study of identical twins. Study-wide points: Weaker excess sharing between twins was seen in beta out-of-frame sequences.

With template switching, a universal primer site was added, and the cDNA carried unique molecular identifiers. TCRdb passed the 5' RACE reads through MiXCR, listing each CDR3 protein once. The sample holds around 510,000 distinct CDR3 sequences; around 15% are singletons and the top ten take approximately 0.98%. About this clonotype itself: Its cognate antigen is unknown.

The CDR3 is made up of 14 amino acids. In germline, CDR1 is SQVTM, CDR2 ANQGSEA. V was clipped by 7 bases and J by 7 bases, with 23 bases between them. This same sample was also part of a study on yellow fever vaccine responses in identical twins.

The sequenced sample consisted of CD4+ T cells sorted from blood. The receptor comes from a woman aged 18-35 years in good health. This chain connects TRBV29-1 to TRBJ2-7, with a tentative D call TRBD1 (5 bases). The CDR3 protein is CSAVKGSGLGEQYF. For the CDR3, the DNA is TGCAGCGCAGTGAAGGGGTCGGGCCTCGGGGAGCAGTACTTC.